The rows below give T cell receptor beta chains drawn from one sample of a study of cytomegalovirus exposure and HLA in healthy donors. Repertoires were generated with immunoSEQ multiplex PCR, while TCRdb's copy carries only in-frame clones and drops some. This repertoire includes about 72,000 clones. Sequenced input: PBMCs. These receptors originate from a man aged 40-49 years in good health and CMV-seronegative. Each CDR3 is given with its conserved first and last residue. Each record gives: J gene, V gene, D gene, CDR3 protein, CDR3 DNA. The D gene is left open where the match is weak.

J gene: TRBJ2-5
V gene: TRBV7-2
D gene: TRBD2
CDR3 protein: CASSTGGGETQYF
CDR3 DNA: TGTGCCAGCAGCACGGGAGGTGGAGAGACCCAGTACTTC

J gene: TRBJ2-2
V gene: TRBV7-3
D gene: TRBD1
CDR3 protein: CASSPTTGAVGTGELFF
CDR3 DNA: TGTGCCAGCAGCCCCACGACAGGGGCGGTGGGCACCGGGGAGCTGTTTTTT

J gene: TRBJ1-2
V gene: TRBV5-4
D gene: .
CDR3 protein: CASSLLANYGYTF
CDR3 DNA: TGTGCCAGCAGCTTGCTAGCTAACTATGGCTACACCTTC

J gene: TRBJ1-5
V gene: TRBV30
D gene: .
CDR3 protein: CAWSWSGSGNQPQHF
CDR3 DNA: TGTGCCTGGAGTTGGTCAGGGTCCGGCAATCAGCCCCAGCATTTT

J gene: TRBJ1-2
V gene: TRBV6-1
D gene: .
CDR3 protein: CASSEARGAGGYTF
CDR3 DNA: TGTGCCAGCAGTGAAGCGCGGGGGGCCGGGGGCTACACCTTC

J gene: TRBJ2-5
V gene: TRBV2
D gene: TRBD1
CDR3 protein: CASTAGTGGWETQYF
CDR3 DNA: TGTGCCAGCACCGCGGGGACAGGGGGCTGGGAGACCCAGTACTTC

J gene: TRBJ2-3
V gene: TRBV7-6
D gene: .
CDR3 protein: CASSLSWRVVTDTQYF
CDR3 DNA: TGTGCCAGCAGCTTATCGTGGCGGGTGGTTACAGATACGCAGTATTTT

J gene: TRBJ2-7
V gene: TRBV5-1
D gene: .
CDR3 protein: CASSLGAASYEQYF
CDR3 DNA: TGCGCCAGCAGCTTGGGGGCAGCCTCCTACGAGCAGTACTTC

J gene: TRBJ2-5
V gene: TRBV7-9
D gene: TRBD2
CDR3 protein: CASSLTWGIAGQETQYF
CDR3 DNA: TGTGCCAGCAGCTTAACGTGGGGGATAGCGGGGCAAGAGACCCAGTACTTC

J gene: TRBJ2-1
V gene: TRBV7-9
D gene: TRBD2
CDR3 protein: CASSPPGLAGHGSYNEQFF
CDR3 DNA: TGTGCCAGCAGCCCACCGGGACTAGCGGGGCATGGCTCCTACAATGAGCAGTTCTTC

J gene: TRBJ2-7
V gene: TRBV6-1
D gene: .
CDR3 protein: CASSDRAGARGEQYF
CDR3 DNA: TGTGCCAGCAGTGACCGGGCAGGGGCAAGGGGCGAGCAGTACTTC

J gene: TRBJ1-6
V gene: TRBV2
D gene: .
CDR3 protein: CASNRGGYNSPLHF
CDR3 DNA: TGTGCCAGTAACCGGGGTGGGTATAATTCACCCCTCCACTTT

J gene: TRBJ1-5
V gene: TRBV2
D gene: TRBD1
CDR3 protein: CASRQGIGQPQHF
CDR3 DNA: TGTGCCAGCAGACAGGGGATTGGTCAGCCCCAGCATTTT

J gene: TRBJ1-5
V gene: TRBV6-5
D gene: TRBD1
CDR3 protein: CASSSRGTGEPQPQHF
CDR3 DNA: TGTGCCAGCAGTTCCCGGGGGACAGGGGAGCCTCAGCCCCAGCATTTT

J gene: TRBJ2-2
V gene: TRBV4-1
D gene: .
CDR3 protein: CASQPRGAGPLNTGELFF
CDR3 DNA: TGCGCCAGCCAACCAAGAGGTGCGGGGCCCCTAAACACCGGGGAGCTGTTTTTT

J gene: TRBJ1-5
V gene: TRBV2
D gene: .
CDR3 protein: CASSEGLPHQPQHF
CDR3 DNA: TGTGCCAGCAGTGAGGGGCTCCCCCATCAGCCCCAGCATTTT

J gene: TRBJ1-4
V gene: TRBV4-1
D gene: .
CDR3 protein: CASSQEARGEKLFF
CDR3 DNA: TGCGCCAGCAGCCAAGAAGCCAGGGGTGAAAAACTGTTTTTT

J gene: TRBJ2-7
V gene: TRBV7-3
D gene: .
CDR3 protein: CASSSSSGEQYF
CDR3 DNA: TGTGCCAGCAGCTCCTCCTCGGGGGAGCAGTACTTC

J gene: TRBJ1-5
V gene: TRBV27
D gene: .
CDR3 protein: CASSSHTRDQPQHF
CDR3 DNA: TGTGCCAGCAGTTCTCATACCAGGGATCAGCCCCAGCATTTT

J gene: TRBJ2-2
V gene: TRBV18
D gene: TRBD1
CDR3 protein: CASSLEYGQGDTGELFF
CDR3 DNA: TGTGCCAGCTCACTAGAATATGGACAGGGAGACACCGGGGAGCTGTTTTTT

J gene: TRBJ1-1
V gene: TRBV5-1
D gene: .
CDR3 protein: CASSPGTEGLDTEAFF
CDR3 DNA: TGCGCCAGCAGCCCGGGGACGGAGGGGCTCGACACTGAAGCTTTCTTT

J gene: TRBJ1-5
V gene: TRBV4-1
D gene: .
CDR3 protein: CASSPPISDSIQNQPQHF
CDR3 DNA: TGCGCCAGCAGCCCTCCAATCTCGGACAGTATACAAAATCAGCCCCAGCATTTT

J gene: TRBJ1-6
V gene: TRBV10-3
D gene: TRBD1
CDR3 protein: CAISGTGGPSPLHF
CDR3 DNA: TGTGCCATCAGCGGGACAGGGGGACCCTCACCCCTCCACTTT

J gene: TRBJ1-6
V gene: TRBV27
D gene: TRBD1
CDR3 protein: CASKAGQQNSPLHF
CDR3 DNA: TGTGCCAGCAAGGCGGGACAGCAGAATTCACCCCTCCACTTT

J gene: TRBJ2-1
V gene: TRBV6-6
D gene: .
CDR3 protein: CASSYSEEEDEQFF
CDR3 DNA: TGTGCCAGCAGTTACTCGGAGGAGGAGGATGAGCAGTTCTTC

J gene: TRBJ2-5
V gene: TRBV6-1
D gene: TRBD1
CDR3 protein: CASSEAAGQGRETQYF
CDR3 DNA: TGTGCCAGCAGTGAAGCCGCGGGACAGGGTCGAGAGACCCAGTACTTC

J gene: TRBJ2-2
V gene: TRBV18
D gene: .
CDR3 protein: CASSPRQGDTGELFF
CDR3 DNA: TGTGCCAGCTCACCAAGGCAGGGCGACACCGGGGAGCTGTTTTTT

J gene: TRBJ2-5
V gene: TRBV5-6
D gene: TRBD2
CDR3 protein: CASSTRGIQETQYF
CDR3 DNA: TGTGCCAGCAGCACGCGGGGGATCCAAGAGACCCAGTACTTC

J gene: TRBJ2-6
V gene: TRBV13
D gene: TRBD1
CDR3 protein: CASSLADRVLGANVLTF
CDR3 DNA: TGTGCCAGCAGCTTAGCCGACAGGGTTCTGGGGGCCAACGTCCTGACTTTC

J gene: TRBJ2-7
V gene: TRBV2
D gene: .
CDR3 protein: CASSEPQGYRYEQYF
CDR3 DNA: TGTGCCAGCAGTGAACCCCAGGGGTACCGGTACGAGCAGTACTTC

J gene: TRBJ1-6
V gene: TRBV6-6
D gene: .
CDR3 protein: CASSVQGPPNSPLHF
CDR3 DNA: TGTGCCAGCAGTGTCCAGGGGCCACCTAATTCACCCCTCCACTTT

J gene: TRBJ2-1
V gene: TRBV2
D gene: .
CDR3 protein: CASSDVMPGNHNEQFF
CDR3 DNA: TGTGCCAGCAGTGATGTCATGCCGGGAAACCACAATGAGCAGTTCTTC

J gene: TRBJ1-1
V gene: TRBV6-6
D gene: .
CDR3 protein: CASSYSMGGNTEAFF
CDR3 DNA: TGTGCCAGCAGTTACTCGATGGGGGGTAACACTGAAGCTTTCTTT

J gene: TRBJ2-2
V gene: TRBV10-1
D gene: TRBD2
CDR3 protein: CASSRGGGTGELFF
CDR3 DNA: TGCGCCAGCAGTAGGGGCGGGGGTACCGGGGAGCTGTTTTTT

J gene: TRBJ2-7
V gene: TRBV30
D gene: TRBD2
CDR3 protein: CAWSRKGLAGLEQYF
CDR3 DNA: TGTGCCTGGAGTCGTAAGGGACTAGCGGGGCTCGAGCAGTACTTC

J gene: TRBJ2-7
V gene: TRBV7-9
D gene: .
CDR3 protein: CASSPREYASYEQYF
CDR3 DNA: TGTGCCAGCAGCCCCCGTGAGTACGCTTCCTACGAGCAGTACTTC

J gene: TRBJ2-1
V gene: TRBV5-1
D gene: TRBD2
CDR3 protein: CASSLVGGAYNEQFF
CDR3 DNA: TGCGCCAGCAGCTTGGTTGGGGGGGCCTACAATGAGCAGTTCTTC

J gene: TRBJ2-1
V gene: TRBV20-1
D gene: .
CDR3 protein: CSASIQNEQFF
CDR3 DNA: TGCAGTGCGTCCATCCAGAATGAGCAGTTCTTC

J gene: TRBJ2-3
V gene: TRBV4-1
D gene: .
CDR3 protein: CASSQPSVFPDTQYF
CDR3 DNA: TGCGCCAGCAGCCAACCTAGCGTTTTCCCAGATACGCAGTATTTT

J gene: TRBJ1-2
V gene: TRBV4-1
D gene: .
CDR3 protein: CASSQDQGLSAGYTF
CDR3 DNA: TGCGCCAGCAGCCAAGATCAGGGGTTATCAGCTGGCTACACCTTC

J gene: TRBJ2-5
V gene: TRBV6-5
D gene: TRBD1
CDR3 protein: CASGTGGVETQYF
CDR3 DNA: TGTGCCAGCGGAACAGGGGGCGTCGAGACCCAGTACTTC

J gene: TRBJ2-5
V gene: TRBV2
D gene: .
CDR3 protein: CASSPLQVGGPQETQYF
CDR3 DNA: TGTGCCAGCAGTCCCCTTCAAGTGGGGGGGCCTCAAGAGACCCAGTACTTC

J gene: TRBJ2-3
V gene: TRBV2
D gene: .
CDR3 protein: CASSEDRARPYTQYF
CDR3 DNA: TGTGCCAGCAGTGAAGACAGGGCCAGACCGTATACGCAGTATTTT

J gene: TRBJ2-5
V gene: TRBV5-6
D gene: .
CDR3 protein: CASSLEGVRQETQYF
CDR3 DNA: TGTGCCAGCAGCTTGGAAGGGGTTCGGCAAGAGACCCAGTACTTC

J gene: TRBJ2-5
V gene: TRBV9
D gene: TRBD1
CDR3 protein: CASSADRGQETQYF
CDR3 DNA: TGTGCCAGCAGCGCGGACAGGGGTCAAGAGACCCAGTACTTC

J gene: TRBJ2-7
V gene: TRBV10-3
D gene: .
CDR3 protein: CAISESGDYEQYF
CDR3 DNA: TGTGCCATCAGTGAGTCAGGGGATTACGAGCAGTACTTC

J gene: TRBJ1-1
V gene: TRBV5-5
D gene: .
CDR3 protein: CASSLAQEAFF
CDR3 DNA: TGTGCCAGCAGCTTGGCACAGGAAGCTTTCTTT

J gene: TRBJ2-2
V gene: TRBV5-1
D gene: TRBD2
CDR3 protein: CASRQNIAGGNTGELFF
CDR3 DNA: TGCGCCAGCAGACAAAATATAGCGGGGGGGAACACCGGGGAGCTGTTTTTT

J gene: TRBJ2-7
V gene: TRBV29-1
D gene: .
CDR3 protein: CSVENGGNEQYF
CDR3 DNA: TGCAGCGTTGAAAATGGGGGGAACGAGCAGTACTTC

J gene: TRBJ2-7
V gene: TRBV9
D gene: TRBD1
CDR3 protein: CASSVGTASEYEQYF
CDR3 DNA: TGTGCCAGCAGCGTCGGGACAGCGAGTGAATACGAGCAGTACTTC

J gene: TRBJ2-3
V gene: TRBV19
D gene: .
CDR3 protein: CASSISLGDTQYF
CDR3 DNA: TGTGCCAGTAGTATTTCCCTAGGAGATACGCAGTATTTT

J gene: TRBJ1-2
V gene: TRBV28
D gene: .
CDR3 protein: CASIPGRAYGYTF
CDR3 DNA: TGTGCCAGCATCCCGGGCAGGGCCTATGGCTACACCTTC

J gene: TRBJ2-5
V gene: TRBV2
D gene: .
CDR3 protein: CASLVAETQYF
CDR3 DNA: TGTGCCAGCTTGGTAGCGGAGACCCAGTACTTC

J gene: TRBJ2-1
V gene: TRBV4-2
D gene: .
CDR3 protein: CASRAEGGVDEQFF
CDR3 DNA: TGTGCCAGCAGGGCCGAAGGGGGAGTCGATGAGCAGTTCTTC

J gene: TRBJ2-7
V gene: TRBV29-1
D gene: .
CDR3 protein: CSVEDRVQYF
CDR3 DNA: TGCAGCGTTGAAGATCGCGTACAGTACTTC